This TCR beta chain was captured by sequencing in a study of shared clonotypes between healthy human individuals. The germline V gene encodes CDR1 MDHEN and CDR2 SYDVKM. V dropped 11 bases and J dropped 0 bases, with 12 bases sitting between them. This CDR3 comprises 13 residues. Assay used: immunoSEQ multiplex PCR; TCRdb lists only in-frame clones, some missing. The sample has approximately 640,000 clones; around 90% are singletons. The clonotype was recovered from a man younger than 35 in good health. Some clones in this sample may be carry-over from other donors' samples. The sample consisted of memory CD8+ T cells from PBMCs. Specified subset: CD45RO+ cells pooled with CCR7-negative TemRA cells. The rearrangement uses TRBV28 and TRBJ2-3; D tentatively fits TRBD1 or TRBD2 (5 bases each). Here the CDR3 reads CASGRSSTDTQYF. The CDR3 nucleotides are TGTGCCTCGGGGCGGTCTAGCACAGATACGCAGTATTTT.